This record covers a single TCR beta chain. This sample is drawn from a study of cytomegalovirus exposure and HLA in healthy donors. Overall study: In an earlier analysis, 95 million to 140 million unique TCR beta sequences were found from some 180 million T cells.

The CDR3 runs to 13 residues. V trimming: 2 bases; J trimming: 5 bases; junction bases outside the gene matches: 2. The germline V gene has CDR1 SGDLS and CDR2 YYNGEE. With 60 Vbeta and 13 Jbeta primers, the PCR was carried out. Some clones are missing from TCRdb's copy, which holds only in-frame ones; the method was immunoSEQ multiplex PCR. Found here are about 140,000 clones, around 86% of them singletons; the top ten hold roughly 2.9%. What was sequenced was PBMCs. The rearrangement joins TRBV9 to TRBJ2-5; TRBD1 agrees at 8 bases. This clonotype was sampled from a woman aged 30 to 39 in good health and CMV-seronegative. The CDR3 sequence is CASSVRGRETQYF. Written as DNA, the CDR3 is TGTGCCAGCAGCGTCAGGGGGCGGGAGACCCAGTACTTC.